Below are 14 T cell receptor beta chains sequenced from a single sample in a study of T-cell reconstitution after alpha-beta-depleted transplantation in children. Library preparation (for TCRbeta) was performed with unique molecular identifiers. Via MiXCR, TCRdb re-called the PCR reads, giving one row per CDR3 protein. The sample consists of 250,000 to 300,000 distinct CDR3 sequences, roughly a tenth of them appearing once. Sequencing was performed on PBMCs, taken before TCRalphabeta/CD19-depleted stem cell transplant. Receptors originate from a boy under three years old with acute myeloid leukemia, due to receive a stem cell transplant.

This clonotype was observed a few times. The chain recombines TRBV7-2 with TRBJ2-2; D is possibly TRBD2 (5 bases). The CDR3 is made up of 14 amino acids. Trimming stripped 5 bases from V and 1 base from J, with 8 bases between. Germline CDR1 SGHTA, CDR2 FQGNSA. This CDR3 reads CASSQRRNTGELFF. DNA of the CDR3: TGTGCCAGCAGCCAGCGGAGGAACACCGGGGAGCTGTTTTTT.

This clonotype was picked up a small number of times. This sequence joins TRBV6-2 or TRBV6-3 and TRBJ2-7; 7 nucleotides align to TRBD2. Germline V gene sequence: CDR1 MNHEY, CDR2 SVGEGT. CDR3 size: 14 residues. V was pared by 2 bases and J by 2 bases, with 3 bases of the junction left unmatched. CDR3 sequence: CASSYGGRAYEQYF. The CDR3 DNA is TGTGCCAGCAGTTACGGCGGGAGAGCCTACGAGCAGTACTTC.

This clonotype was counted ten times or more. The V gene is TRBV29-1, the J gene TRBJ2-7; the D gene could be TRBD1 or TRBD2 (6 bases each). The CDR3 has 16 amino acids. CDR1 SQVTM and CDR2 ANQGSEA come from the germline V gene. V dropped 5 bases and J dropped 4 bases, with 24 bases sitting between them. The CDR3 here is CSVSGVGGLPRYEQYF. CDR3 in DNA: TGCAGCGTTTCAGGGGTTGGAGGACTACCCAGATACGAGCAGTACTTC.

Many counts were recorded for this clonotype. This chain links TRBV20-1 with TRBJ2-7; D unresolved. Germline assignment: CDR1 DFQATT and CDR2 SNEGSKA (reference sequence). The CDR3 sequence is 12 residues long. With 1 base removed from V and 2 bases from J, the gap between germline ends came to 6 bases. The CDR3 nucleotides are TGCAGTGCTAGAGGGGCAACCTACGAGCAGTACTTC. Translating it yields CSARGATYEQYF.

In this sample, this clonotype turned up many times. The chain recombines TRBV29-1 with TRBJ1-5, with unresolved D. Germline-derived CDR1 and CDR2 are SQVTM and ANQGSEA. The CDR3 length is 13 residues. The germline V and J ends were trimmed by 4 bases and 3 bases, with 10 bases remaining between them. CDR3 in amino acids: CSVAGSSNQPQHF. The CDR3 nucleotides are TGCAGCGTTGCCGGGTCGTCCAATCAGCCCCAGCATTTT.

This clonotype appeared many times. The J gene is TRBJ1-3, the V gene TRBV3-1, with a tentative D call TRBD1 (6 bases). This CDR3 is 14 amino acids long. Trimming pared 2 bases from V and 4 bases from J, leaving 9 bases between. CDR1 and CDR2 (germline): LGHDT, YNNKEL (reference sequence). The CDR3 DNA sequence: TGTGCCAGCAGCCAACAGGGGACCGGAAACACCATATATTTT. Translated, it gives CASSQQGTGNTIYF.

The V call is TRBV18, the J call TRBJ1-5; D remains unclear. The CDR3 consists of 16 residues. Germline loops: CDR1 KGHSH, CDR2 LQKENI. Trimming took 3 bases from V and 0 from J, leaving 12 bases between them. The CDR3 DNA sequence: TGTGCCAGCTCACCCTACGTAGGTAATAGCAATCAGCCCCAGCATTTT. Amino acid sequence: CASSPYVGNSNQPQHF.

This clonotype was found many times. The rearrangement uses TRBV2 and TRBJ2-3; TRBD2 is a possible D gene (6 bases). Per germline, CDR1 SNHLY and CDR2 FYNNEI. The ends were cut back, 5 bases at V and 1 base at J, with 19 bases in the middle. The CDR3 has 17 residues. The CDR3 coding sequence is TGTGCCAGCAGTCTCTTATTAACTAGCAGGGGCACAGATACGCAGTATTTT. Protein sequence: CASSLLLTSRGTDTQYF.

This clonotype was counted many times. CDR3 DNA sequence: TGTGCCAGCAGCTCCGGGACAGGGTATTCACCCCTCCACTTT. As protein: CASSSGTGYSPLHF. The chain carries TRBV7-9 and TRBJ1-6; 9 bases align to TRBD1. The junction had 3 bases not matched to a gene; V was cut back by 4 bases and J by 8 bases. The CDR3 consists of 14 residues. Germline V lookup: CDR1 SEHNR, CDR2 FQNEAQ (reference sequence).

As to this clonotype: Likely a read error: the CDR3 ends without its conserved phenylalanine or tryptophan. No DNA is shown, since the ends of the CDR3 on it are uncertain; the CDR3 is the one TCRdb lists. The genes are TRBV2 and TRBJ2-5; the table names TRBD2, a call not compared with the DNA. The CDR3 is 12 amino acids long, termini counted. Germline V gives CDR1 SNHLY, CDR2 FYNNEI. This CDR3 reads CASSAGTSSKYI.

This clonotype was detected ten times or more. The rearrangement links TRBV4-3 to TRBJ2-3; 15 bases match TRBD2. V trimming: 4 bases; J trimming: 7 bases; junction bases outside the gene matches: 6. The CDR3 contains 16 residues. Germline lookup yields CDR1 LGHNA and CDR2 YSLEER. In nucleotides, the CDR3 is TGCGCCAGCAGCCGTTCCGGGACTAGCGGGAGGAATACGCAGTATTTT. It encodes CASSRSGTSGRNTQYF.

In this sample, this clonotype turned up many times. The chain is built from TRBV4-3 and TRBJ2-1; a possible D gene is TRBD1 (6 bases). V was trimmed by 2 bases and J by 8 bases, leaving 13 bases between them. This CDR3 spans 14 amino acids. In germline, CDR1 is LGHNA, CDR2 YSLEER. CDR3 sequence: CASSQSQGLYEQFF. CDR3 nucleotides: TGCGCCAGCAGCCAAAGCCAGGGGCTCTATGAGCAGTTCTTC.

This clonotype has at least ten counts. The CDR3 sequence is CASSRGGVYEQYF. CDR3 nucleotide sequence: TGTGCCAGCAGCCGCGGAGGGGTATACGAGCAGTACTTC. The chain is built from TRBV6-1 and TRBJ2-7; possibly TRBD2 for D (6 bases). V dropped 6 bases and J dropped 4 bases, with 13 bases sitting between them. Germline CDR1 and CDR2: MNHNS and SASEGT. The CDR3 is 13 amino acids.

This clonotype was counted between two and nine times. This sequence joins TRBV19 and TRBJ2-1; the D gene is possibly TRBD2 (6 bases). The CDR3 has 16 amino acids. The germline V gene encodes CDR1 LNHDA and CDR2 SQIVND (reference sequence). The V end was cut by 5 bases, the J end by 3 bases, with 17 bases between. For the CDR3, the DNA is TGTGCCAGTAGTGGAGGCCCAGCGGGTGGCTACAATGAGCAGTTCTTC. It specifies CASSGGPAGGYNEQFF.